The entry that follows covers one TCR beta chain sequence. Its specificity is not known. This record comes from a study of cytomegalovirus exposure and HLA in healthy donors. Overall study results and limits: Specificity of a few CMV-associated chains for CMV antigens was verified in vitro. The dataset shows that most TCR sequences were rare, while some public TCRs occurred in many donors.

Clones were sequenced by immunoSEQ multiplex PCR, and TCRdb holds only the in-frame ones, with some missing. This table holds 130,000 to 150,000 clones, about 87% found once. The sequence was collected from a woman aged 30 to 39 in good health and CMV-seropositive. Sequenced: PBMCs.

The CDR3 DNA sequence: TGTGCCAGCAGCTTAGAACAGGGGGACCGTAGGGGTAATGAAAAACTGTTTTTT. It translates to CASSLEQGDRRGNEKLFF. This sequence joins TRBV7-6 and TRBJ1-4; TRBD1 matches 8 bases. The ends lost 1 base at V and 4 bases at J; junction bases unmatched: 11. CDR1 and CDR2 from the germline V gene are SGHVS and FNYEAQ. The CDR3 loop spans 18 amino acids. Full variable domain (rest looked up from reference TRBV7-6 and TRBJ1-4): GAGVSQSPRYKVTKRGQDVALRCDPISGHVSLYWYRQALGQGPEFLTYFNYEAQQDKSGLPNDRFSAERPEGSISTLTIQRTEQRDSAMYRCASSLEQGDRRGNEKLFFGSGTQLSVL.